This T cell receptor (beta chain) was captured by sequencing in a study of human T cells and chemical hapten exposure. CDR1 is ENHRY and CDR2 is SYGVKD in the germline V gene. CDR3 size: 14 residues. V dropped 7 bases and J dropped 7 bases, with 14 bases sitting between them. Indicated time point: healthy volunteer bleed at 6 weeks. Unfractionated whole blood yielded total RNA. TCRdb independently ran MiXCR on the RACE reads; one entry per CDR3 protein. This sample has more than 75,000 distinct CDR3 sequences; about 8.7% occur once, and the top ten carry about 1.4%. The source material was whole blood. J is TRBJ1-6 and V is TRBV10-3, with D perhaps TRBD1 (5 bases). The TCR sequence derives from a male donor in good health. Some clones in this sample may be carry-over from other donors' samples. In DNA, the CDR3 is TGTGCCATCAAAGGCCAGGGCAGCAATTCACCCCTCCACTTT. Translation: CAIKGQGSNSPLHF.